The clone carrying this TCR beta chain has ten or more counts. What it binds is unknown. The sample belongs to a study of blood T cells in healthy people across ages. Study details: Template-switching capture recovered about one barcoded beta molecule per two T cells.

A second PCR of roughly 7 to 11 cycles used a sample-barcoded 5' primer and a J-beta primer mix. TCRdb ran MiXCR on the 5' RACE reads and lists one entry per CDR3 protein. Found here are around 1,500,000 distinct CDR3 sequences, approximately 40% of them singletons; the top ten hold around 8%. Study-wide points: In long-lived donors, naive CD4+ cell counts and diversity exceeded those of aged donors. Diversity estimates from one million T cells were considered underestimates.

The junction had 4 bases not matched to a gene; V was cut back by 4 bases and J by 2 bases. The CDR3 covers 16 residues. Germline V gene lookup returns CDR1 LGHNA and CDR2 YNFKEQ. Material for sequencing was blood. The V call is TRBV4-2, the J call TRBJ1-6; the match to TRBD1 covers 8 bases. This TCR derives from a woman in her late teens or twenties in good health. CDR3 region: CASSPDRDPYNSPLHF. Written as DNA, the CDR3 is TGTGCCAGCAGCCCGGACAGGGACCCCTATAATTCACCCCTCCACTTT.